These 13 T cell receptor beta chains were sequenced from one sample in a study of T cell responses to AZD1222 COVID-19 vaccine. The assay was immunoSEQ multiplex PCR, and TCRdb's table has in-frame clones only and misses some. Of approximately 100,000 clones listed, roughly 94% are singletons. This specimen consisted of peripheral blood, obtained on day 0 of AZD1222 vaccination. The receptors originated from an adult in good health.

This chain joins TRBV7-8 and TRBJ1-5; D gene unclear. Trimming took off 3 bases at V and 1 base at J, with 10 bases between the two ends. This CDR3 spans 15 amino acids. Germline CDR1 reads SGHVS; CDR2 reads FQNEAQ. CDR3: CASSFQALSNQPQHF. In DNA, the CDR3 is TGTGCCAGCAGCTTTCAGGCTCTGAGCAATCAGCCCCAGCATTTT.

J is TRBJ2-3 and V is TRBV19, with a tentative D call TRBD2 (6 bases). Germline CDR1 and CDR2: LNHDA and SQIVND (reference sequence). V was pared by 5 bases and J by 4 bases, with 16 bases between. The CDR3 loop spans 15 amino acids. Here the CDR3 DNA reads TGTGCCAGTAGTGGGGGATTACTAGCCTCAGATACGCAGTATTTT. This gives the protein CASSGGLLASDTQYF. Combining the CDR3 with reference TRBV19 and TRBJ2-3 gives the whole variable domain DGGITQSPKYLFRKEGQNVTLSCEQNLNHDAMYWYRQDPGQGLRLIYYSQIVNDFQKGDIAEGYSVSREKKESFPLTVTSAQKNPTAFYLCASSGGLLASDTQYFGPGTRLTVL.

This clone showed up just once. J is TRBJ1-2 and V is TRBV7-2; D ambiguous. There are 15 residues in the CDR3. Germline assignment: CDR1 SGHTA and CDR2 FQGNSA. Trimming left V 1 base short and J 1 base short, with 10 bases between. This chain's CDR3 is CASSLVSQINYGYTF. The CDR3 nucleotides read TGTGCCAGCAGCTTAGTGTCCCAGATTAACTATGGCTACACCTTC. Together with reference TRBV7-2 and TRBJ1-2, the CDR3 gives the full variable domain: GAGVSQSPSNKVTEKGKDVELRCDPISGHTALYWYRQSLGQGLEFLIYFQGNSAPDKSGLPSDRFSAERTGGSVSTLTIQRTQQEDSAVYLCASSLVSQINYGYTFGSGTRLTVV.

This chain links TRBV27 with TRBJ1-1, with D perhaps matching TRBD1 (5 bases). This CDR3 is built from 12 residues. Trimming took 5 bases from V and 4 from J, leaving 8 bases between them. The V gene's germline CDR1 is MNHEY and CDR2 SMNVEV (reference sequence). The CDR3 sequence is CASSRGGTEAFF. CDR3 nucleotides: TGTGCCAGCAGTAGGGGCGGCACTGAAGCTTTCTTT.

The chain links TRBV5-1 to TRBJ2-1, with D perhaps assigned TRBD1 or TRBD2 (6 bases each). The CDR3 sequence is 17 residues long. Germline CDR1 reads SGHRS; CDR2 reads YFSETQ. Trimming cost V 4 bases and J 6 bases, with 23 bases left between them. CDR3 loop: CASSRYAGGIGGNEQFF. The CDR3 DNA reads as TGCGCCAGCAGCCGGTATGCCGGGGGTATAGGGGGCAATGAGCAGTTCTTC.

This chain joins TRBV28 and TRBJ2-6; D ambiguous. The CDR3 sequence is 13 residues long. The germline V gene encodes CDR1 MDHEN and CDR2 SYDVKM. Trimming shortened V by 6 bases and J by 2 bases, and 5 bases separated the two germline ends. DNA of the CDR3: TGTGCCAGCAGCTCTACTGGGGCCAACGTCCTGACTTTC. Translating gives CASSSTGANVLTF.

V gene TRBV27 combines with J gene TRBJ2-7, with a possible D match to TRBD1 (5 bases). Germline V gene lookup returns CDR1 MNHEY and CDR2 SMNVEV (reference sequence). V lost 0 bases and J lost 7, with 16 bases in between. The CDR3 consists of 15 residues. For the CDR3, the DNA is TGTGCCAGCAGTTTATCGTTGGTGACAGTAGGAGAGCAGTACTTC. Protein sequence: CASSLSLVTVGEQYF.

The V call is TRBV5-1, the J call TRBJ1-2; 7 bases agree with TRBD1. The V gene's germline CDR1 is SGHRS and CDR2 YFSETQ. The CDR3 has 13 amino acids. V lost 4 bases, J lost 3 bases, and 3 bases stayed unmatched. The CDR3 DNA reads TGCGCCAGCAGCCAGGGGACAGACTATGGCTACACCTTC. This sequence encodes CASSQGTDYGYTF.

This chain joins TRBV2 and TRBJ1-2; no definite D call. Germline V CDR1 and CDR2: SNHLY, FYNNEI. The CDR3 loop spans 13 amino acids. With 3 bases removed from V and 4 bases from J, the gap between germline ends came to 9 bases. CDR3 coding DNA: TGTGCCAGCAGTGACAGGCACTCCTATGGCTACACCTTC. Amino acids: CASSDRHSYGYTF.

The rearrangement uses TRBV5-6 and TRBJ1-4; tentative D call: TRBD1 (5 bases). With 3 bases removed from V and 8 bases from J, the gap between germline ends came to 11 bases. CDR3 length equals 13 residues. Germline assignment: CDR1 SGHDT and CDR2 YYEEEE. In nucleotides, the CDR3 is TGTGCCAGCAGCTCACTTGAGGGGGAAAAACTGTTTTTT. It is translated as CASSSLEGEKLFF. Complete variable domain (other parts from reference TRBV5-6 and TRBJ1-4): DAGVTQSPTHLIKTRGQQVTLRCSPKSGHDTVSWYQQALGQGPQFIFQYYEEEERQRGNFPDRFSGHQFPNYSSELNVNALLLGDSALYLCASSSLEGEKLFFGSGTQLSVL.

This chain uses TRBV2 with TRBJ2-7, with 7 bases identical to TRBD1. Germline values: CDR1 SNHLY, CDR2 FYNNEI. V lost 4 bases and J lost 3; bases outside the gene matches: 0. This CDR3 region has 12 residues. In nucleotides, the CDR3 is TGTGCCAGCAGTGGGGACAGCTACGAGCAGTACTTC. It encodes CASSGDSYEQYF.

The V and J genes are TRBV19 and TRBJ1-5, with TRBD1 matching over 7 bases. The V segment lost 4 bases and the J segment 8 bases; nucleotides outside the gene matches: 5. Germline V lookup: CDR1 LNHDA, CDR2 SQIVND (reference sequence). This CDR3 has 13 amino acids. The DNA for the CDR3 is TGTGCCAGTAGTAACAACAGGGGCAAGCCCCAGCATTTT. This gives the protein CASSNNRGKPQHF.

V is TRBV15 and J is TRBJ1-4, with D hard to call. The CDR3 is made up of 15 amino acids. Trimming removed 0 bases from V and 4 bases from J, with 9 bases in between. Germline CDR1 is LNHNV and CDR2 is YYDKDF (reference sequence). CDR3 region: CATSRDGQRNEKLFF. CDR3 DNA: TGTGCCACCAGCAGAGATGGGCAGCGTAATGAAAAACTGTTTTTT.